This TCR beta chain originates from a study of T cells of healthy individuals. TCRdb ran MiXCR on the 5' RACE reads and lists one entry per CDR3 protein. The sample has roughly 87,000 distinct CDR3 sequences; around 17% are singletons. The CDR3 length is 14 residues. V lost 6 bases, J lost 10 bases, and 22 bases lay in between. Germline values: CDR1 DFQATT, CDR2 SNEGSKA (reference sequence). The J gene is TRBJ2-4, the V gene TRBV20-1, with D possibly TRBD1 on 6 matching bases. The receptor's source is a human donor in good health. CDR3 in amino acids: CSARGRGRGTIQYF. CDR3 coding DNA: TGCAGTGCCCGAGGACGGGGAAGGGGGACGATTCAGTACTTC.